This T cell receptor (beta chain) was documented in a study of CD8 T cells in ankylosing spondylitis. As the method for making TCR beta libraries, quantitative 5'-RACE with molecular barcodes was used. TCRdb re-derived calls from the 5' RACE reads in MiXCR, one entry per CDR3 protein. The sample yields about 160,000 distinct CDR3 sequences, more than 40% seen once. The CDR3 is made up of 15 amino acids. The germline V gene has CDR1 MGHRA and CDR2 YSYEKL. Deletions cut 0 bases from V and 3 bases from J, with 12 bases between. This sequence originates from a male donor with ankylosing spondylitis. Specimen: synovial fluid, either unsorted or a sorted T cell fraction (not recorded which). The V and J genes are TRBV4-1 and TRBJ2-7; perhaps D is TRBD1 or TRBD2 (5 bases each). In DNA form, the CDR3 reads TGCGCCAGCAGCCAAGATCGTGGGGGTTTCTACGAGCAGTACTTC. Protein sequence: CASSQDRGGFYEQYF.